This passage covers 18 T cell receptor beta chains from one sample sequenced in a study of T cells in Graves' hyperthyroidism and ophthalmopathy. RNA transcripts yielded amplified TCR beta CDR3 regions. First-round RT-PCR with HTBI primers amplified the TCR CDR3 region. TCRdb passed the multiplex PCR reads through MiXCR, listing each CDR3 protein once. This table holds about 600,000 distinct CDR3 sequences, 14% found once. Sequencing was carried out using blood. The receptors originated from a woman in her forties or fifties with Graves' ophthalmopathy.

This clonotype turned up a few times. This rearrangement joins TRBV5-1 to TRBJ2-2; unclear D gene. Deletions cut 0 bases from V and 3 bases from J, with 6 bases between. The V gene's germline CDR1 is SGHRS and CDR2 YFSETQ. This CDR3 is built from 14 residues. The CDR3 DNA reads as TGCGCCAGCAGCTTGGTAGAGCACACCGGGGAGCTGTTTTTT. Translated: CASSLVEHTGELFF.

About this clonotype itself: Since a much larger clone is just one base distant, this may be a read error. The CDR3 here is CVSSLWGRPDTQYF. CDR3 DNA sequence: TGTGTCAGCAGCTTATGGGGGAGGCCAGATACGCAGTATTTT. J is TRBJ2-3 and V is TRBV7-2, with a weak D call TRBD2 (6 bases). CDR3 length: 14 residues. Germline V gives CDR1 SGHTA, CDR2 FQGNSA.

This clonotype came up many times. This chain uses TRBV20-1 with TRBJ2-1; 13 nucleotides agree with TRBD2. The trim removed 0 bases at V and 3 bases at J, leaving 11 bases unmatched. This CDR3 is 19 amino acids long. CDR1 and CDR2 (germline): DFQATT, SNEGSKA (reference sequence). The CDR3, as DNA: TGCAGTGCTAGAGATTCCGGGACTAGCGGGGCTCTACTCTACAATGAGCAGTTCTTC. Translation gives CSARDSGTSGALLYNEQFF.

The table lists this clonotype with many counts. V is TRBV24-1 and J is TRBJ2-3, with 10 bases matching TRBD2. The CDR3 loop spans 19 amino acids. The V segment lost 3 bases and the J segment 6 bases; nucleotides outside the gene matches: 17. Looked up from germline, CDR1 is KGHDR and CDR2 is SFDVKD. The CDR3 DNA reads TGTGCCACCAGTGATCCCCGCCAGGCTAGCGGGAGACGGGGGGATACGCAGTATTTT. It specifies CATSDPRQASGRRGDTQYF.

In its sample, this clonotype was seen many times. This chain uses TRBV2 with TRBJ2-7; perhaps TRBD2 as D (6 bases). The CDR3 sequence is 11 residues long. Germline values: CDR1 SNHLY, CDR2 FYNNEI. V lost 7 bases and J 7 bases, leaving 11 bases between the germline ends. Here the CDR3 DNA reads TGTGCCAGCATGCTGGGGGGAGAGCAGTACTTC. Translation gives CASMLGGEQYF. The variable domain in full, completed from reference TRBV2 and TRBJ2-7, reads EPEVTQTPSHQVTQMGQEVILRCVPISNHLYFYWYRQILGQKVEFLVSFYNNEISEKSEIFDDQFSVERPDGSNFTLKIRSTKLEDSAMYFCASMLGGEQYFGPGTRLTVT.

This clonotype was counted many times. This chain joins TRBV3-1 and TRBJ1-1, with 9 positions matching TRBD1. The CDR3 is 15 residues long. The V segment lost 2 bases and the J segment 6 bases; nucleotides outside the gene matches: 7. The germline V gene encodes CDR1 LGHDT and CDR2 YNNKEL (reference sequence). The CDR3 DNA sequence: TGTGCCAGCAGCCAATTTGACAGGGGGAGTTCTGAAGCTTTCTTT. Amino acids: CASSQFDRGSSEAFF.

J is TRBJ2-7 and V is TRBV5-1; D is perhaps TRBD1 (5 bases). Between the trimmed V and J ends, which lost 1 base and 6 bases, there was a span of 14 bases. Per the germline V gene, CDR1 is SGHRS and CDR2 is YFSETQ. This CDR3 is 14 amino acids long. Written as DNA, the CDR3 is TGCGCCAGCAGCTTGTGGAAGGGGCGAGGCGAGCAGTACTTC. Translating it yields CASSLWKGRGEQYF.

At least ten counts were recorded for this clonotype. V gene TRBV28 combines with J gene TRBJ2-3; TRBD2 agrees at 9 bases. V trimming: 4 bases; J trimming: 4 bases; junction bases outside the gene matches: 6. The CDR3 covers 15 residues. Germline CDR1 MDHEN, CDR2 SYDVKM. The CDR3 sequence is CASSYRGRVSDTQYF. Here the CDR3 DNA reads TGTGCCAGCAGTTACCGCGGGAGGGTCTCAGATACGCAGTATTTT. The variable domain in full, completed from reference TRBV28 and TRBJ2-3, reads DVKVTQSSRYLVKRTGEKVFLECVQDMDHENMFWYRQDPGLGLRLIYFSYDVKMKEKGDIPEGYSVSREKKERFSLILESASTNQTSMYLCASSYRGRVSDTQYFGPGTRLTVL.

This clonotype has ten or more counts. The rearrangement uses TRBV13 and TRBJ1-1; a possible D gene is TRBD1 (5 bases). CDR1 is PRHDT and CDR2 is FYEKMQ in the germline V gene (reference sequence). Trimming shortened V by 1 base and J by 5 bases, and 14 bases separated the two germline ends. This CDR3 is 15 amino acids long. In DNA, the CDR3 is TGTGCCAGCAGCTTAGATCAGGGTCGAGGGACTGAAGCTTTCTTT. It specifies CASSLDQGRGTEAFF.

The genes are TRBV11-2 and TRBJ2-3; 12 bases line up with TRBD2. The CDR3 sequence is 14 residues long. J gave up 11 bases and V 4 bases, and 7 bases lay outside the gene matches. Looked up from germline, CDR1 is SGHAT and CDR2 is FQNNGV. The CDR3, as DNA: TGTGCCAGCAGCTCCAGGACTAGCGGGATGGAGCAGTATTTT. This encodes CASSSRTSGMEQYF.

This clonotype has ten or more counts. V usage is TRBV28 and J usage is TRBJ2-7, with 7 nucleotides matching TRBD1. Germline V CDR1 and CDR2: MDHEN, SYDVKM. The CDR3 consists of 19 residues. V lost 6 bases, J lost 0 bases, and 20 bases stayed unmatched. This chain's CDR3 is CASSLDRDRTDSSSYEQYF. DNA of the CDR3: TGTGCCAGCAGCCTAGATCGGGACAGAACCGACAGTAGCTCCTACGAGCAGTACTTC.

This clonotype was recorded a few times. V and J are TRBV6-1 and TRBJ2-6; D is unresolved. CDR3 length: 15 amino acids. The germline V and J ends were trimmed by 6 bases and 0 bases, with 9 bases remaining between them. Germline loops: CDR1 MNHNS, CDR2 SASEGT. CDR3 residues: CASRHQLSGANVLTF. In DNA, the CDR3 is TGTGCCAGCAGACACCAACTCTCTGGGGCCAACGTCCTGACTTTC.

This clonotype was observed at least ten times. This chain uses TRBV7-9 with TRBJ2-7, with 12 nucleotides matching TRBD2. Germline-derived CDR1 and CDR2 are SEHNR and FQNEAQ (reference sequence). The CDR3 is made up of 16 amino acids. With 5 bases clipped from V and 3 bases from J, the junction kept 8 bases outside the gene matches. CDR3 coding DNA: TGTGCCAGCAGCCCCCCGACTAGCGGGAGACGCTACGAGCAGTACTTC. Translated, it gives CASSPPTSGRRYEQYF.

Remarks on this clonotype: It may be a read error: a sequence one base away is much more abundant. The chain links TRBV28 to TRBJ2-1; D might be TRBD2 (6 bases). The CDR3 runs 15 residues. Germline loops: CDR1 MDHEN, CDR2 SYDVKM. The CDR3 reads CASSLGGGGRNGQFF. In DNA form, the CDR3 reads TGTGCCAGCAGTTTGGGGGGTGGTGGGAGGAATGGGCAGTTCTTC.

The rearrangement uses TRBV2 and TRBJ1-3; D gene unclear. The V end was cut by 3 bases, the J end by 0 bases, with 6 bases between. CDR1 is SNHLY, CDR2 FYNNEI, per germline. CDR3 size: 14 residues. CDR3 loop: CASSDRISGNTIYF. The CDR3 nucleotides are TGTGCCAGCAGTGACAGGATCTCTGGAAACACCATATATTTT.

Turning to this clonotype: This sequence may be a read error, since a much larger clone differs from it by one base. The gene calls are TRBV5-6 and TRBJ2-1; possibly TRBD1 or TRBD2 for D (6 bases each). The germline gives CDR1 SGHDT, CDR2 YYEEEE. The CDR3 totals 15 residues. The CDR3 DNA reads TGTGCCAGCAGCTTGGGGGCGGGACATACGAATGAGCGGTTCTTC. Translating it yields CASSLGAGHTNERFF.

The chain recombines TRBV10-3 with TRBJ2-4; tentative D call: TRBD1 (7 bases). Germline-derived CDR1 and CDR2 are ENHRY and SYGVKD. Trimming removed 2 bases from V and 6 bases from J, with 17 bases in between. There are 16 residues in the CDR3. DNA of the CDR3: TGTGCCATCAGTGAGGGAACACGACAGGGAGGAAACATTCAGTACTTC. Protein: CAISEGTRQGGNIQYF.

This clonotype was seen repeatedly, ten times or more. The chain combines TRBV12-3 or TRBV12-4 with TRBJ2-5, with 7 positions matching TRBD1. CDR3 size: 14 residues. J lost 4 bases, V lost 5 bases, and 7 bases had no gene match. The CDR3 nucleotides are TGTGCCAGCAGTCCGACAGGGAAGCGAGAGACCCAGTACTTC. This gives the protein CASSPTGKRETQYF.